The TCR beta chain described here comes from a study of CD8 T cells in Susac syndrome. Random hexamers primed reverse transcription of about 0.5 to 1 ug RNA. TCRdb fed the immunoSEQ multiplex PCR reads into MiXCR, producing one record per CDR3 protein. The sample has about 110,000 distinct CDR3 sequences; less than 97% are singletons. This CDR3 has 18 amino acids. Germline loops: CDR1 KGHDR, CDR2 SFDVKD. V shed 5 bases and J shed 6 bases, with 25 bases lying between them. The sequencing input was CD4+ T cells from PBMCs. This clonotype was sampled from a human donor in good health. The chain has TRBV24-1 and TRBJ2-1, with D perhaps assigned TRBD1 or TRBD2 (5 bases each). The CDR3 sequence: CATSGTVGVGESVNEQFF. The CDR3 DNA is TGTGCCACCAGTGGTACCGTCGGTGTGGGGGAATCGGTCAATGAGCAGTTCTTC.